This TCR beta chain was sequenced in a study of blood T cell repertoires in COVID-19. Overall study context: The origin of the acute and convalescent COVID-19 samples was the United States, Italy and Spain. T cells, B-cell-depleted T cells, or PBMCs supplied cDNA or gDNA.

Original processing notes: Reference gene primers were amplified, and this amplification served to estimate nucleated cell counts. The method was immunoSEQ multiplex PCR; TCRdb's version includes in-frame clones alone and lacks a portion of them. D and trimming come from the DNA, and the V and J calls and clone size come from that table. The repertoire has around 67,000 clones, about 83% of them found once; the top ten carry around 35%. Source material: peripheral blood. The TCR was taken from a man aged 65 to 85 with acute or convalescent COVID-19.

In DNA form, the CDR3 reads TGCAGTGCTAGAGAGACAGCCGAAGCTTTCTTT. Translating gives CSARETAEAFF. The rearrangement uses TRBV20-1 and TRBJ1-1; perhaps TRBD1 as D (5 bases). Germline CDR1 and CDR2: DFQATT and SNEGSKA (reference sequence). V gave up 0 bases and J gave up 8 bases, with 7 bases separating them. The CDR3 sequence is 11 residues long.